The T cell receptor beta chain under discussion was sequenced for a study of blood T cell repertoires in COVID-19. Sequenced by immunoSEQ multiplex PCR; TCRdb stores in-frame clones only, minus some. The data hold about 25,000 clones, with roughly nine tenths observed a single time. The CDR3 consists of 16 residues. Trimming pared 4 bases from V and 0 bases from J, leaving 15 bases between. Germline CDR1 MNHEY, CDR2 SMNVEV (reference sequence). The sequenced sample was peripheral blood. J is TRBJ1-2 and V is TRBV27, with a tentative D call TRBD1 (5 bases). This clonotype was obtained from a human donor in a cohort sampled during active COVID-19. Written as DNA, the CDR3 is TGTGCCAGCAGTTCACACGCGGGACGGGCTAACTATGGCTACACCTTC. Its protein is CASSSHAGRANYGYTF.